These 28 T cell receptor beta chains share one sample of origin, sequenced in a study of T cells in Graves' hyperthyroidism and ophthalmopathy. Amplification of TCR beta CDR3 regions was performed using RNA transcripts as template. A set of HTBI primers served as the primers for a first-round RT-PCR of the TCR CDR3. TCRdb recomputed calls from the multiplex PCR reads with MiXCR, one row per CDR3 protein. The sample shows around 520,000 distinct CDR3 sequences, approximately 15% of them seen only once. Sequencing was done on a sample of blood. These receptors all come from a young woman with Graves' hyperthyroidism.

This clonotype showed up just a few times. This sequence joins TRBV5-6 and TRBJ1-2; 9 bases are a match to TRBD1. The CDR3 is made up of 17 amino acids. Germline loops: CDR1 SGHDT, CDR2 YYEEEE. V was pared by 1 base and J by 2 bases, with 9 bases of the junction left unmatched. CDR3 sequence reads: CASSLYGDRDLNYGYTF. The CDR3 DNA follows: TGTGCCAGCAGCTTGTACGGGGACAGGGACCTAAACTATGGCTACACCTTC.

The chain carries TRBV6-8 and TRBJ1-1, with D unclear. Germline V gene lookup returns CDR1 MNHGY and CDR2 SAAAGT. The CDR3 has 14 amino acids. V was trimmed by 7 bases and J by 6 bases, leaving 18 bases between them. The CDR3 sequence is CASTRRTGYPEAFF. The CDR3 nucleotides read TGTGCCAGCACCCGACGGACGGGGTATCCTGAAGCTTTCTTT.

Remarks on this clonotype: A much larger clone differs from this one at a single base, so this may be a read error. The chain employs TRBV27 and TRBJ1-6; tentatively, D is TRBD1 (6 bases). Trimming pared 5 bases from V and 10 bases from J, leaving 15 bases between. The CDR3 consists of 14 residues. Per the germline V gene, CDR1 is MNHEY and CDR2 is SMNVEV (reference sequence). The CDR3 spells CASSPTGTGSPLHF. Written as DNA, the CDR3 is TGTGCCAGCAGTCCCACAGGGACCGGATCACCCCTCCACTTT.

This clonotype occurred a few times. The rearrangement uses TRBV27 and TRBJ2-1; 7 positions match TRBD2. Germline CDR1 and CDR2: MNHEY and SMNVEV (reference sequence). Trimming removed 5 bases from V and 6 bases from J; junction bases left unmatched: 10. This CDR3 has 15 residues. CDR3 DNA: TGTGCCAGCAGTCGAGGGACTGGCGGGAGCAATGAGCAGTTCTTC. Translating gives CASSRGTGGSNEQFF.

This clonotype was recorded only once. A much larger clonotype is one base distant, so this may be a read error. The chain employs TRBV4-1 and TRBJ1-1; D is uncertain. Germline values: CDR1 MGHRA, CDR2 YSYEKL. CDR3 length: 15 residues. The CDR3 DNA follows: TGCGCCAGCAGCCAAGAGGGCCCTTTAGGCACTGACGCTTTCTTT. It specifies CASSQEGPLGTDAFF.

This clonotype was observed at least ten times. The chain uses TRBV10-3 and TRBJ2-5; D is uncertain. This CDR3 has 13 amino acids. V was trimmed by 8 bases and J by 4 bases, leaving 14 bases between them. Germline V gene lookup returns CDR1 ENHRY and CDR2 SYGVKD. CDR3 nucleotides: TGTGCCATCTCATCTGGCAGGCTAGAGACCCAGTACTTC. Residues: CAISSGRLETQYF.

The sample holds many counts of this clonotype. This chain links TRBV18 with TRBJ1-3; the D gene is possibly TRBD1 (6 bases). The germline gives CDR1 KGHSH, CDR2 LQKENI. The CDR3 spans 17 residues. V lost 1 base and J 0 bases, leaving 13 bases between the germline ends. DNA for the CDR3: TGTGCCAGCTCACCACAACCGACAGGTCACTCTGGAAACACCATATATTTT. Translated: CASSPQPTGHSGNTIYF.

Points on this clonotype: With a much larger clone just one base away, this may be a read error. The rearrangement links TRBV7-3 to TRBJ2-7, with 8 bases identical to TRBD1. The CDR3 runs 16 residues. Germline V lookup: CDR1 SGHTA, CDR2 FQGTGA. Germline trimming cut 5 bases from V and 4 bases from J; bases unmatched to any gene: 13. The CDR3 DNA sequence: TGTGCCAGCAGCATAGTAAGAGGACAGGGTCGGTACGAGCAGTACTTC. It codes for CASSIVRGQGRYEQYF.

This clonotype was counted a few times. The CDR3 here is CASSLFLQGTEKLFF. In DNA form, the CDR3 reads TGTGCCAGCAGCTTGTTTCTTCAGGGAACCGAAAAACTGTTTTTT. The genes are TRBV11-1 and TRBJ1-4, with D maybe TRBD1 (5 bases). This CDR3 is built from 15 residues. The germline V and J ends were trimmed by 3 bases and 8 bases, with 16 bases remaining between them. Germline V lookup: CDR1 SGHAT, CDR2 FQDESV (reference sequence).

As for this clonotype: The junction does not match germline at one end; this may be a read error. The chain couples TRBV7-9 to TRBJ2-3; TRBD1 agrees at 9 bases. The CDR3 spans 16 residues. Germline assignment: CDR1 SEHNR and CDR2 FQNEAQ (reference sequence). The CDR3 reads CASSLDRGLSTDTQSF. The CDR3 nucleotides are TGTGCCAGCAGCTTAGACAGGGGGCTCAGCACAGATACGCAGTCTTTT.

This clonotype has at least ten counts. The chain couples TRBV9 to TRBJ1-4; TRBD1 is a possible D gene (6 bases). CDR1 and CDR2 (germline): SGDLS, YYNGEE. The V end was cut by 1 base, the J end by 11 bases, with 18 bases between. The length of the CDR3 is 15 residues. CDR3 in DNA: TGTGCCAGCAGCGTAAGTGGGGGGGGCCGGCAGAAACTGTTTTTT. Its translation is CASSVSGGGRQKLFF.

This clonotype was counted many times. This chain connects TRBV11-2 to TRBJ1-1; no definite D call. V was trimmed by 1 base and J by 6 bases, leaving 21 bases between them. Germline V CDR1 and CDR2: SGHAT, FQNNGV. This CDR3 spans 17 amino acids. The CDR3 region has the DNA TGTGCCAGCAGCTTAGCAAGACCTCCTCTTGAATTGTCTGAAGCTTTCTTT. As protein: CASSLARPPLELSEAFF.

This clonotype was seen a handful of times. This chain connects TRBV12-3 or TRBV12-4 to TRBJ2-1, with D unclear. The CDR3 is 13 amino acids. The V and J ends lost 2 bases and 8 bases respectively, with 10 bases between them. The CDR3 DNA reads as TGTGCCAGCAGTTTACAAGGATGGGATGAGCAGTTCTTC. Translating gives CASSLQGWDEQFF.

This clonotype appeared many times. The rearrangement uses TRBV19 and TRBJ1-1; weak D call: TRBD1 (5 bases). With 6 bases removed from V and 1 base from J, the gap between germline ends came to 15 bases. This CDR3 is 15 amino acids long. Germline CDR1 and CDR2: LNHDA and SQIVND (reference sequence). Here the CDR3 reads CASSKRPGQNTEAFF. CDR3 nucleotide sequence: TGTGCCAGTAGCAAGCGGCCCGGACAGAACACTGAAGCTTTCTTT.

The J gene is TRBJ2-5, the V gene TRBV6-2 or TRBV6-3; the D is unclear. The ends were cut back, 8 bases at V and 2 bases at J, with 12 bases in the middle. Germline CDR1 and CDR2: MNHEY and SVGEGT. There are 13 residues in the CDR3. The CDR3 sequence: CASGLRKQETQYF. Here the CDR3 DNA reads TGTGCCAGCGGGTTACGAAAACAAGAGACCCAGTACTTC.

Ten or more counts support this clonotype. This chain links TRBV12-3 or TRBV12-4 with TRBJ1-1, with 7 bases aligning to TRBD1. V dropped 7 bases and J dropped 1; count of bases not matched to a gene: 6. CDR3 length equals 14 residues. CDR3 nucleotides: TGTGCCAGCAACCTGGACAGGAGGAACACTGAAGCTTTCTTT. It encodes CASNLDRRNTEAFF.

The chain recombines TRBV11-2 with TRBJ2-1; D may be TRBD1 or TRBD2 (7 bases each). V lost 0 bases and J lost 2, with 14 bases in between. The CDR3 consists of 17 residues. Germline assignment: CDR1 SGHAT and CDR2 FQNNGV. The CDR3: CASSLDLAGGAYNEQFF. The DNA for the CDR3 is TGTGCCAGCAGCTTAGATCTAGCAGGGGGGGCCTACAATGAGCAGTTCTTC.

The chain recombines TRBV5-1 with TRBJ1-1; the D is unclear. V was pared by 0 bases and J by 1 base, with 10 bases between. The CDR3 covers 15 residues. Germline CDR1 is SGHRS and CDR2 is YFSETQ. The CDR3 nucleotides read TGCGCCAGCAGCTTGGCTCTTCGAGGGAACACTGAAGCTTTCTTT. Translated: CASSLALRGNTEAFF.

The chain couples TRBV19 to TRBJ2-5, with 8 positions matching TRBD2. V shed 3 bases, J shed 6 bases, and the junction held 9 bases outside the gene matches. Germline V gives CDR1 LNHDA, CDR2 SQIVND (reference sequence). This CDR3 region has 15 residues. The CDR3 DNA reads TGTGCCAGTAGTATCACGGGAGGGCCCAAGAAGACCCAGTACTTC. Translating gives CASSITGGPKKTQYF.

This clonotype showed up many times. The chain uses TRBV20-1 and TRBJ1-1; D not certain. The V gene's germline CDR1 is DFQATT and CDR2 SNEGSKA (reference sequence). The CDR3 loop spans 14 amino acids. V gave up 0 bases and J gave up 5 bases, with 13 bases separating them. The DNA of the CDR3 is TGCAGTGCTAGAGATATGGGGAGTCGGACTGAAGCTTTCTTT. Its protein is CSARDMGSRTEAFF.

Worth noting for this clonotype: A read error may explain this, as a much larger clone is one base away. The chain has TRBV30 and TRBJ1-2; TRBD1 aligns across 7 bases. The germline CDR1 and CDR2 sequences are GTSNPN and SVGIG (reference sequence). With V trimmed by 2 bases and J by 4 bases, 7 bases remained unmatched. The CDR3 consists of 14 residues. The CDR3 sequence: CAWSLPTGRYGYTF. DNA for the CDR3: TGTGCCTGGAGTCTTCCGACAGGGCGCTATGGCTACACCTTC. The full variable domain, its missing parts supplied by reference TRBV30 and TRBJ1-2, is SQTIHQWPATLVQPVGSPLSLECTVEGTSNPNLYWYRQAAGRGLQLLFYSVGIGQISSEVPQNLSASRPQDRQFILSSKKLLLSDSGFYLCAWSLPTGRYGYTFGSGTRLTVV.

The table lists this clonotype with many counts. The chain couples TRBV7-8 to TRBJ1-2; the D is unclear. Germline V lookup: CDR1 SGHVS, CDR2 FQNEAQ. Trimming removed 5 bases at V and 0 bases at J, with 16 bases between. The CDR3 has 16 residues. The CDR3 coding sequence is TGTGCCAGCAGCGAACCCTACAAGAAGCCTAACTATGGCTACACCTTC. Protein product: CASSEPYKKPNYGYTF.

The chain's CDR3 is CASSPGSSTGTYEQYF. CDR3 nucleotide sequence: TGCGCCAGCAGCCCGGGGAGTTCGACGGGTACCTACGAGCAGTACTTC. The chain joins TRBV4-1 to TRBJ2-7; the D gene is possibly TRBD2 (5 bases). V lost 4 bases and J 2 bases, leaving 18 bases between the germline ends. There are 16 residues in the CDR3. Germline V CDR1 and CDR2: MGHRA, YSYEKL.

This clonotype was picked up a small number of times. The V call is TRBV5-1, the J call TRBJ2-5; 7 bases map to TRBD1. The J segment lost 3 bases and the V segment lost 4 bases, leaving 6 bases of the junction unmatched. The CDR3 totals 14 residues. Germline values: CDR1 SGHRS, CDR2 YFSETQ. The DNA of the CDR3 is TGCGCCAGCAGCCCTGGACAGGCCAAAGAGACCCAGTACTTC. The encoded protein is CASSPGQAKETQYF.

This clonotype was detected ten times or more. This sequence joins TRBV2 and TRBJ1-3; tentative D call: TRBD1 (5 bases). This CDR3 is 15 amino acids long. The germline V gene has CDR1 SNHLY and CDR2 FYNNEI. Trimming took 1 base from V and 7 from J, leaving 14 bases between them. The DNA of the CDR3 is TGTGCCAGCAGTGAAGGGGGGTACAGAAGGAACACCATATATTTT. Translating it yields CASSEGGYRRNTIYF.

This clonotype was seen many times. The V gene is TRBV7-6, the J gene TRBJ2-1; no clear D gene. Between the trimmed V and J ends, which lost 5 bases and 8 bases, there was a span of 16 bases. Germline V lookup: CDR1 SGHVS, CDR2 FNYEAQ. The CDR3 length is 14 residues. The chain's CDR3 is CASSREARTDEQFF. CDR3 bases: TGTGCCAGCAGCCGAGAGGCGAGGACCGATGAGCAGTTCTTC.

Concerning this clonotype itself: A read error may explain this, as a much larger clone is one base away. The chain links TRBV6-1 to TRBJ1-1; no clear D. The germline gives CDR1 MNHNS, CDR2 SASEGT. The CDR3 totals 15 residues. The CDR3 loop is CASSELAVENTEASF. As DNA, the CDR3 is TGTGCCAGCAGTGAGTTAGCCGTAGAGAACACTGAAGCTTCCTTT.

This clonotype was picked up many times. The chain uses TRBV5-1 and TRBJ2-7, with 7 bases matching TRBD1. CDR1 and CDR2 from the germline V gene are SGHRS and YFSETQ. The CDR3 length is 15 residues. Trimming at V came to 4 bases and at J to 5 bases, leaving 12 bases not matched to a gene. The CDR3 loop reads CASSVYRGRGDEQYF. The CDR3 DNA reads as TGCGCCAGCAGCGTTTACAGGGGAAGAGGAGACGAGCAGTACTTC.